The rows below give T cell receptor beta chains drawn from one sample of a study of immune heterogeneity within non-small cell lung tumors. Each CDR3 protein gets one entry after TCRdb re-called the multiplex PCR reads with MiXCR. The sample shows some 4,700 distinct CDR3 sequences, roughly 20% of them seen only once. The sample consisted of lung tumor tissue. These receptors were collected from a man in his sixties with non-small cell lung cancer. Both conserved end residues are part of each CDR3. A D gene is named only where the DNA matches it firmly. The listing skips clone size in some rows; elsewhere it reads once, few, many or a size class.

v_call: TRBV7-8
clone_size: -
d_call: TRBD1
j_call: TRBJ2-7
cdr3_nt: TGTGCCAGCTCCTACCGACCGGGACAGGGGCCCTACGAGCAGTACTTC
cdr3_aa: CASSYRPGQGPYEQYF

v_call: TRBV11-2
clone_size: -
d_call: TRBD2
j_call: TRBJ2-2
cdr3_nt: TGTGCCAGCAGCCGGTTAGGCGCCGGGACTAGCGTCGGGGAGCTGTTTTTT
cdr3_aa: CASSRLGAGTSVGELFF

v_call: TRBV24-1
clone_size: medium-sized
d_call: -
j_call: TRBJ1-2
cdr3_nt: TGTGCCACCAGTGAGGGAAAGAACTATGGCTACACCTTC
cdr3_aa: CATSEGKNYGYTF

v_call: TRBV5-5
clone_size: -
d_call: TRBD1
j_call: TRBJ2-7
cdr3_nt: TGTGCCAGCAGCTTGTATAGGGCCGACAGGGCCGTCTCCTACGAGCAGTACTTC
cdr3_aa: CASSLYRADRAVSYEQYF

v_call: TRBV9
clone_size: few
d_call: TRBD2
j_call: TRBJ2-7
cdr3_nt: TGTGCCAGCAGTACCCAATGGACTAGCGGGAGAAGCGAGCAGTACTTC
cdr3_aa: CASSTQWTSGRSEQYF

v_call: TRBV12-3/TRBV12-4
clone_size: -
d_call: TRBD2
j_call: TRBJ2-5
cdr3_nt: TGTGCCAGCAGCCCCGGGGAGCGGGAGGGCCAAGAGACCCAGTACTTC
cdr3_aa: CASSPGEREGQETQYF

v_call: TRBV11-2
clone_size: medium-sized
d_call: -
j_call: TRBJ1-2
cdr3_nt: TGTGCCAGCAGCTTGACAGCGTTAGAAGGCTACACCTTC
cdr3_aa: CASSLTALEGYTF

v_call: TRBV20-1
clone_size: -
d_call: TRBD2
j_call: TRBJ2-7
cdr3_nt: TGCAGTGCCGAACTAGCGGGTAACTCCTACGAGCATTACTTC
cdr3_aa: CSAELAGNSYEHYF

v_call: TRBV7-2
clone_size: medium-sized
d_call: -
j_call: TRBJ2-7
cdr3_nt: TGTGCCAGCAGCTTAGTCGTAGGGCTGAGCGAGCAGTACTTC
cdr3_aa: CASSLVVGLSEQYF

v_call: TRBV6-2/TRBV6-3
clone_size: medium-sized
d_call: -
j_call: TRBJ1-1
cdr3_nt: TGTGCCAGCAGTTACTCGATCCTGAACACTGAAGCTTTCTTT
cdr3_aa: CASSYSILNTEAFF

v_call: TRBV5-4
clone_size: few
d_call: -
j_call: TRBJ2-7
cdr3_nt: TGTGCCAGCAGCCCCTCAAGGGACAACTCCTACGAGCAGTACTTC
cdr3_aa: CASSPSRDNSYEQYF

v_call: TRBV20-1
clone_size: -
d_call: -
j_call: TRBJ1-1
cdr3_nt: TGCAGTGCTAGAGATGGGGGGGCGCTGAAGTCTGAAGCTTTCTTT
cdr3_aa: CSARDGGALKSEAFF

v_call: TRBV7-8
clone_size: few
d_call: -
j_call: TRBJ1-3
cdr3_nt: TGTGCCAGCAGCTTCGACAGAGCAACTGGAAACACCATATATTTT
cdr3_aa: CASSFDRATGNTIYF

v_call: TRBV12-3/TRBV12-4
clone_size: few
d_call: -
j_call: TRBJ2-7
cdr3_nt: TGTGCCAGCAGTGACGACTACTACGAGCAGTACTTC
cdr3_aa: CASSDDYYEQYF

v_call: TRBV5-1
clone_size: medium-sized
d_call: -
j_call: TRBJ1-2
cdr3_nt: TGCGCCAGCAGCTTGGTCGGGGGATCTGGCTACACCTTC
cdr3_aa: CASSLVGGSGYTF

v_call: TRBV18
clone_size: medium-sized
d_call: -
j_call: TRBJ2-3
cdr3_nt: TGTGCCAGCTCACCAGGGTCTCCAGATACGCAGTATTTT
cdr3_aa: CASSPGSPDTQYF

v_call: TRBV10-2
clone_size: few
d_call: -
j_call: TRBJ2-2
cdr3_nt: TGCGCCAGCAGTGAGTCGGCAGGGGCCGGGGAGCTGTTTTTT
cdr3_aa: CASSESAGAGELFF

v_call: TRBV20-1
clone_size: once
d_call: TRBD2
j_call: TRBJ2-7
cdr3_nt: TGCAGTGCTAGAGGCCTAGCGGGAGCATGGTACGAGCAGTACTTC
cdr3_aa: CSARGLAGAWYEQYF

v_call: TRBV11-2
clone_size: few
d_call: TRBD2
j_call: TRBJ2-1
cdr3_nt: TGTGCCAGCAGCTTAGAACTAGCGCATGAGCAGTTCTTC
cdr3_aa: CASSLELAHEQFF

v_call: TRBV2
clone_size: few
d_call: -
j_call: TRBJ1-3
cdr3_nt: TGTGCCAGCAGCCACCTTCTGGGGGACGGAGGCCGCTCTGGAAACACCATATATTTT
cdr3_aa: CASSHLLGDGGRSGNTIYF

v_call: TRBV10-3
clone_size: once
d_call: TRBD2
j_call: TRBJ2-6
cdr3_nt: TGTGCCATCAGTGAGGGATTTTCTAGCGGGAGGGCCGCTGGGGCCAACGTCCTGACTTTC
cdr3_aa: CAISEGFSSGRAAGANVLTF

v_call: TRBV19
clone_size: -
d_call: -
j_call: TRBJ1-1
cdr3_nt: TGTGCCAGTAGTATAGAGGGGATCATGAACACTGAAGCTTTCTTT
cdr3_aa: CASSIEGIMNTEAFF

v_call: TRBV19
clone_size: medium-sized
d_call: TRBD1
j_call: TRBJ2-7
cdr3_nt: TGTGCCACCTCAGGGGGCGCTTCCTACGAGCAGTACTTC
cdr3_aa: CATSGGASYEQYF

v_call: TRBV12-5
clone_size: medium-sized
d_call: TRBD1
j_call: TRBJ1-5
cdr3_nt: TGTGCTAGTGGTTTGTACGTCGCAGGGGGCTATCAGCCCCAGCATTTT
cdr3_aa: CASGLYVAGGYQPQHF

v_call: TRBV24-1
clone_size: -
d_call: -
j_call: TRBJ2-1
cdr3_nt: TGTGCCACCAGTGATCAATCCAGTCGGGGGACCTACAATGAGCAGTTCTTC
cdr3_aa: CATSDQSSRGTYNEQFF

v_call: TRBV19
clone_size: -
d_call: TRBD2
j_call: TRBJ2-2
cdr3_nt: TGTGCCAGTAGTATCCGGGGCGGGAGGGCCAACGGGGAGCTGTTTTTT
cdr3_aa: CASSIRGGRANGELFF

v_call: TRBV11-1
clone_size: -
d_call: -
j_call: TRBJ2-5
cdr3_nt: TGTGCCAGCAGCTTCGGTGTGGGGCAGGGCCAAGAGACCCAGTACTTC
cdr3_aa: CASSFGVGQGQETQYF

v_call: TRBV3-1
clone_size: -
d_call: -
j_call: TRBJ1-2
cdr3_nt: TGTGCCAGCAGCCCAGAGGCCAACAACTATGGCTACACCTTC
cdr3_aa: CASSPEANNYGYTF